A single sample gave rise to the 6 T cell receptor beta chains below, sequenced in a study of T cell responses to AZD1222 COVID-19 vaccine. Clones were read by immunoSEQ multiplex PCR, and TCRdb kept only the in-frame ones, dropping some. The sample has some 56,000 clones, roughly nine tenths seen once; the top ten hold under 6.5%. This specimen was peripheral blood, taken 28 days after the second AZD1222 dose. Source of these receptors: an adult who received the AZD1222 COVID-19 vaccine.

The chain couples TRBV7-2 to TRBJ1-1; TRBD1 matches at 7 bases. V lost 5 bases, J lost 4 bases, and 7 bases stayed unmatched. The CDR3 length is 14 residues. Germline-derived CDR1 and CDR2 are SGHTA and FQGNSA. The CDR3, as DNA: TGTGCCAGCAGCAATCGACAGGGTGGCACTGAAGCTTTCTTT. Residues: CASSNRQGGTEAFF.

J is TRBJ2-2 and V is TRBV11-2; D gene unclear. This CDR3 is 14 amino acids long. The germline V gene encodes CDR1 SGHAT and CDR2 FQNNGV. Trimming removed 1 base at V and 0 bases at J, with 3 bases between. CDR3 region: CASSLGPNTGELFF. The CDR3 nucleotides read TGTGCCAGCAGCTTAGGTCCGAACACCGGGGAGCTGTTTTTT.

J is TRBJ2-1 and V is TRBV5-1, with 16 bases aligning to TRBD2. This CDR3 comprises 21 residues. V was pared by 4 bases and J by 0 bases, with 13 bases of the junction left unmatched. Germline CDR1 SGHRS, CDR2 YFSETQ. CDR3 bases: TGCGCCAGCAGCGCCGGTCCGGGACTAGCGGGAGGGAAACTCTCCTACAATGAGCAGTTCTTC. It is translated as CASSAGPGLAGGKLSYNEQFF.

V and J are TRBV5-1 and TRBJ1-2, with D possibly being TRBD1 (6 bases). This CDR3 spans 14 amino acids. Trimming pared 0 bases from V and 0 bases from J, leaving 6 bases between. CDR1 and CDR2 (germline): SGHRS, YFSETQ. The CDR3 loop is CASSLGTANYGYTF. For the CDR3, the DNA is TGCGCCAGCAGCTTGGGGACAGCTAACTATGGCTACACCTTC.

This chain uses TRBV21-1 with TRBJ1-3. TRBV21-1 is a pseudogene. This CDR3 region has 16 residues. Here the CDR3 reads CASSKALGVAGNTIYF. CDR3 nucleotides: TGTGCCAGCAGCAAAGCGCTTGGGGTAGCTGGAAACACCATATATTTT.

The rearrangement joins TRBV18 to TRBJ1-3; D uncertain. CDR1 is KGHSH, CDR2 LQKENI, per germline. This CDR3 is built from 15 residues. Trimming removed 3 bases from V and 0 bases from J, with 9 bases in between. The CDR3 bases are TGTGCCAGCTCACCCCAAGAGATCTCTGGAAACACCATATATTTT. Translation gives CASSPQEISGNTIYF.